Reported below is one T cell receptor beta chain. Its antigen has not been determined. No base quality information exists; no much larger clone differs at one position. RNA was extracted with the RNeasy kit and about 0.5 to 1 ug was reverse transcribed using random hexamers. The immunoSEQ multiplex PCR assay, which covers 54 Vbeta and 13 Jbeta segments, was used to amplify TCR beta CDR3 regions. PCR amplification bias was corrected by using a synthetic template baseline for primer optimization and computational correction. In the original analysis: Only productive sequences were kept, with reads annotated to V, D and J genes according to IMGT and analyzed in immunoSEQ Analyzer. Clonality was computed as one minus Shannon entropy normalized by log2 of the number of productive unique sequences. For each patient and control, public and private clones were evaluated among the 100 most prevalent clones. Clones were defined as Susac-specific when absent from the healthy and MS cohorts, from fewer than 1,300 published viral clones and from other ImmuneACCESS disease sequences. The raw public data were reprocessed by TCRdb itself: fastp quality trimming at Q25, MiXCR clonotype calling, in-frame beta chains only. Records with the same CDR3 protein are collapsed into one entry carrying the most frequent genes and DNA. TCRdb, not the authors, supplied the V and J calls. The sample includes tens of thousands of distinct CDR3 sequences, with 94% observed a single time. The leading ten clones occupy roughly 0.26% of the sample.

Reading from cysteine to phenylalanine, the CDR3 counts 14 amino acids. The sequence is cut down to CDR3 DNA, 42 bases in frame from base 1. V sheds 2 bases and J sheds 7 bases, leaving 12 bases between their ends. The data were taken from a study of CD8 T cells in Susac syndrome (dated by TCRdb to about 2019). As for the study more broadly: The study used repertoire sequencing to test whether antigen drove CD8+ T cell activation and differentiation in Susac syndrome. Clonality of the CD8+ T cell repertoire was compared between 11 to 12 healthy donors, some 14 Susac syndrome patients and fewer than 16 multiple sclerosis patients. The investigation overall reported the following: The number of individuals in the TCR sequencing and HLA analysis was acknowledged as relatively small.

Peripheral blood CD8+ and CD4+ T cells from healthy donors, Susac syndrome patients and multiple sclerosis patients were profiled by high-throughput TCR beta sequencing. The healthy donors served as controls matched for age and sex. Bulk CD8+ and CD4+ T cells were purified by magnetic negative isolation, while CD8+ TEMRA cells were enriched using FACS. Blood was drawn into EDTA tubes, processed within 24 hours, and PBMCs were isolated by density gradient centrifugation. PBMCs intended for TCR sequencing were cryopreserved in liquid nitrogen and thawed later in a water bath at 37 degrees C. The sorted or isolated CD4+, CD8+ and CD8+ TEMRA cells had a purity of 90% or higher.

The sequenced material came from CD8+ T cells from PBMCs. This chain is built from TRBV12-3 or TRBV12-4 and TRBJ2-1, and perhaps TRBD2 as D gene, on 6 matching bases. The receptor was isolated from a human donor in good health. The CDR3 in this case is CASSLWGGANEQFF. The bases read TGTGCCAGCAGTTTATGGGGAGGAGCAAATGAGCAGTTCTTC.